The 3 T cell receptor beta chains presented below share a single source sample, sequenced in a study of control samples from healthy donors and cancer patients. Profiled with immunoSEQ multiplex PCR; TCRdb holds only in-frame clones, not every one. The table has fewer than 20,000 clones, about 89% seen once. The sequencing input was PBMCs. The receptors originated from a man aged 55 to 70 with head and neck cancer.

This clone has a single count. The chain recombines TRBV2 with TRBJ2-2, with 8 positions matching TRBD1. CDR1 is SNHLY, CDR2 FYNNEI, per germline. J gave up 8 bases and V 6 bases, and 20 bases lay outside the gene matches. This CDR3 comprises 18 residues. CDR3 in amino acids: CASRGRTGIPPITGELFF. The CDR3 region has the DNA TGTGCCAGCAGGGGTAGGACAGGGATCCCCCCTATAACTGGGGAGCTGTTTTTT.

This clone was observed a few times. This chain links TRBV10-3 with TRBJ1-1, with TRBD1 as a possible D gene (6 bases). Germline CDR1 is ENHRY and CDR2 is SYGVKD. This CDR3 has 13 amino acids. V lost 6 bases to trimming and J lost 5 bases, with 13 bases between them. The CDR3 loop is CAISRQEGTEAFF. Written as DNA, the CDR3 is TGTGCCATCAGCCGACAGGAAGGTACTGAAGCTTTCTTT.

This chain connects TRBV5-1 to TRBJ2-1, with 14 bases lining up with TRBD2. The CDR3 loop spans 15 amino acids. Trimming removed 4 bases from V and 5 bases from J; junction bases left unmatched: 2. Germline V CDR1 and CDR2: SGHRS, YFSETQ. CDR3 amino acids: CASSKTSGGDNEQFF. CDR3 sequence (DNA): TGCGCCAGCAGCAAGACTAGCGGGGGGGACAATGAGCAGTTCTTC.